This T cell receptor (beta chain) derives from a study of T cell clonotyping in hematopoietic cell transplantation. Findings and caveats of the study: Pathologically expanded recipient clonotypes increased progressively from day 30 to day 180 as diversity fell. At the given depth, recipient repertoires were over 95% de novo clonotypes. Broader posttransplant TCR repertoire diversity was predicted by graft donor and pretransplant recipient Inverse Simpson Index values.

Points on this clone: No antigen is known for it.

The CDR3 is made up of 12 amino acids. Germline CDR1 SGHTA, CDR2 FQGNSA. Losses at the gene ends were 9 bases for V and 4 bases for J; bases not matched to a gene: 3. Sequencing was performed with immunoSEQ multiplex PCR; in TCRdb, only in-frame clones are kept and a portion is missing. The data contain around 12,000 clones, about 86% of them singletons. The sample consisted of PBMCs, taken 100 days after allogeneic stem cell transplant. This chain joins TRBV7-2 and TRBJ2-7; TRBD2 aligns across 10 bases. This receptor was identified in a female patient between 35 and 55 years old who had an allogeneic stem cell transplant from a related donor, so T cells may come from the graft donor. Some clones in this sample may be carry-over from other donors' samples. The CDR3: CASGSGGYEQYF. CDR3 coding DNA: TGTGCCAGTGGTAGCGGGGGGTACGAGCAGTACTTC.